This paragraph reports one TCR beta chain. Using immunoSEQ multiplex PCR, the repertoire was profiled, and TCRdb retains in-frame clones only, with some absent. The sample contains approximately 89,000 clones, 80% to 90% of which appear only once. This sample was taken from a study of blood T cell repertoires in COVID-19. Study at large: Sites in the United States, Italy and Spain provided acute and convalescent COVID-19 samples.

The CDR3 is 16 amino acids. Looked up from germline, CDR1 is MNHNY and CDR2 is SVGAGI (reference sequence). Trimming pared 2 bases from V and 2 bases from J, leaving 12 bases between. The chain employs TRBV6-6 and TRBJ1-4; D gene unclear. The receptor was isolated from a human donor in a cohort sampled during active COVID-19. Input material: peripheral blood. The CDR3 is CASSYPGSPTNEKLFF. The CDR3 nucleotides are TGTGCCAGCAGTTACCCGGGAAGCCCCACTAATGAAAAACTGTTTTTT.